The source of this TCR beta chain is a study of lymphopenia after photon versus proton radiotherapy. V shed 3 bases and J 2 bases; nucleotides not matched to a gene: 10. This CDR3 region has 16 residues. Germline CDR1 is LGHNA and CDR2 is YSLEER. Here immunoSEQ multiplex PCR was the method, and the copy in TCRdb shows in-frame clones only, minus some. The data show 14,000 or so clones, 65% to 85% seen once. General observations from the study: After the lymphocyte nadir, photon-treated repertoires showed oligoclonal expansion, especially of CD8+ Temra cells. Photon-treated patients lost naive T cells and TCR diversity; proton-treated stayed stable. Post-nadir TCR diversity decline inversely tracked overall survival among those who died. Authors raise, but do not show, better survival with proton therapy.

Comment on this clone: Antigen specificity is unknown.

The sequences come from peripheral blood, collected from a patient treated with photon-based radiotherapy. This receptor was obtained from a man aged 45-65 years with gastric cancer. The rearrangement joins TRBV4-3 to TRBJ2-7, with 7 bases that match TRBD2. CDR3 protein: CASSQDQGGSAYEQYF. The DNA of the CDR3 is TGCGCCAGCAGCCAGGACCAGGGAGGGAGCGCCTACGAGCAGTACTTC.